One and the same sample provided the 15 T cell receptor beta chains below, sequenced in a study of cytomegalovirus exposure and HLA in healthy donors. In the PCR, 60 Vbeta and 13 Jbeta primers were used. This table comes from immunoSEQ multiplex PCR, and its TCRdb copy is limited to in-frame clones, with some not included. The table shows 180,000 or so clones, with around 80% occurring only once. The specimen was PBMCs. The receptors were sampled from a woman in her 30s in good health and CMV-seronegative.

V and J are TRBV4-1 and TRBJ2-1; TRBD2 matches 7 bases. Germline-derived CDR1 and CDR2 are MGHRA and YSYEKL. This CDR3 has 17 residues. The V segment lost 0 bases and the J segment 0 bases; nucleotides outside the gene matches: 5. CDR3 DNA sequence: TGCGCCAGCAGCCAAGAGATGGGGGGGAGCTCCTACAATGAGCAGTTCTTC. It yields the protein CASSQEMGGSSYNEQFF.

The chain couples TRBV7-9 to TRBJ2-7; 11 bases are a match to TRBD1. The CDR3 has 13 residues. V lost 4 bases to trimming and J lost 6 bases; unmatched junction nucleotides: 2. Germline CDR1 is SEHNR and CDR2 is FQNEAQ (reference sequence). The CDR3: CASSSGQGVEQYF. In DNA, the CDR3 is TGTGCCAGCAGCTCGGGACAGGGGGTCGAGCAGTACTTC.

The V call is TRBV19, the J call TRBJ1-5, with 9 positions matching TRBD1. CDR1 and CDR2 from the germline V gene are LNHDA and SQIVND (reference sequence). V shed 5 bases and J 1 base; nucleotides not matched to a gene: 3. The CDR3 loop spans 15 amino acids. The CDR3 loop reads CASSYDRGSNQPQHF. CDR3 coding DNA: TGTGCCAGTAGTTATGACAGGGGGAGCAATCAGCCCCAGCATTTT. The full variable domain, in which reference TRBV19 and TRBJ1-5 provide the parts outside the CDR3, is DGGITQSPKYLFRKEGQNVTLSCEQNLNHDAMYWYRQDPGQGLRLIYYSQIVNDFQKGDIAEGYSVSREKKESFPLTVTSAQKNPTAFYLCASSYDRGSNQPQHFGDGTRLSIL.

CDR3 amino acids: CASSVMAGTSVNYEQYF. The CDR3 DNA sequence: TGTGCCAGCAGCGTTATGGCCGGGACTAGCGTAAACTACGAGCAGTACTTC. The chain uses TRBV27 and TRBJ2-7, with 10 bases lining up with TRBD2. V was clipped by 6 bases and J by 3 bases; unmatched bases: 14. The germline gives CDR1 MNHEY, CDR2 SMNVEV (reference sequence). The CDR3 totals 17 residues.

The V gene is TRBV15, the J gene TRBJ2-2; 7 positions agree with TRBD1. CDR1 and CDR2 (germline): LNHNV, YYDKDF (reference sequence). The CDR3 is 16 amino acids. J gave up 2 bases and V 3 bases, and 6 bases lay outside the gene matches. The DNA of the CDR3 is TGTGCCACCAGCAGGTACCGACAGGGTAACACCGGGGAGCTGTTTTTT. Its protein is CATSRYRQGNTGELFF.

This chain joins TRBV5-4 and TRBJ1-1; 8 positions match TRBD1. Germline V gene lookup returns CDR1 SGHNT and CDR2 YYREEE (reference sequence). V shed 3 bases and J 1 base; nucleotides not matched to a gene: 5. CDR3 length equals 15 residues. This CDR3 reads CASSSRDRSNTEAFF. The DNA for the CDR3 is TGTGCCAGCAGCTCCCGGGACAGGTCGAACACTGAAGCTTTCTTT. Looking up the rest from reference TRBV5-4 and TRBJ1-1 gives the full variable domain: ETGVTQSPTHLIKTRGQQVTLRCSSQSGHNTVSWYQQALGQGPQFIFQYYREEENGRGNFPPRFSGLQFPNYSSELNVNALELDDSALYLCASSSRDRSNTEAFFGQGTRLTVV.

The chain carries TRBV30 and TRBJ1-2; perhaps TRBD1 as D (6 bases). This CDR3 contains 12 residues. The V end was cut by 4 bases, the J end by 7 bases, with 13 bases between. Germline assignment: CDR1 GTSNPN and CDR2 SVGIG (reference sequence). For the CDR3, the DNA is TGTGCCTGGAACGGGGGGCAGGGTGGCTACACCTTC. This gives the protein CAWNGGQGGYTF.

This clone has a single count. V and J are TRBV5-1 and TRBJ2-5; 7 bases agree with TRBD1. The trim removed 3 bases at V and 5 bases at J, leaving 7 bases unmatched. This CDR3 contains 14 residues. Germline V gene data show CDR1 as SGHRS and CDR2 as YFSETQ. CDR3 in amino acids: CASSSTGDGETQYF. CDR3 sequence (DNA): TGCGCCAGCAGCTCCACAGGGGACGGGGAGACCCAGTACTTC.

This sequence joins TRBV19 and TRBJ1-1, with unresolved D. The CDR3 sequence is 14 residues long. The V gene lost 3 bases and the J gene lost 1 base, with 9 bases spanning the gap. Germline CDR1 and CDR2: LNHDA and SQIVND (reference sequence). The CDR3 loop is CASSIGGENTEAFF. The CDR3 DNA reads as TGTGCCAGTAGTATCGGCGGAGAGAACACTGAAGCTTTCTTT.

This clone was detected once. The CDR3 coding sequence is TGTGCCAGCAGCGGCGCCGGGACTTCCCGCACAGATACGCAGTATTTT. Translating it yields CASSGAGTSRTDTQYF. The chain uses TRBV9 and TRBJ2-3, with a weak D call TRBD2 (6 bases). The CDR3 extends over 16 amino acids. The germline V gene has CDR1 SGDLS and CDR2 YYNGEE. Between the trimmed V and J ends, which lost 3 bases and 1 base, there was a span of 15 bases.

The rearrangement joins TRBV29-1 to TRBJ1-1; D is possibly TRBD1 (6 bases). The V gene lost 3 bases and the J gene lost 4 bases, with 12 bases spanning the gap. Germline CDR1 reads SQVTM; CDR2 reads ANQGSEA. The CDR3 spans 13 residues. The CDR3 bases are TGCAGCGTTGACAACAGGGCGGCCACTGAAGCTTTCTTT. Translating gives CSVDNRAATEAFF.

This clone was recorded only once. The CDR3 sequence is CSVREGADYGYTF. The CDR3 bases are TGCAGCGTGCGGGAGGGGGCGGACTATGGCTACACCTTC. This rearrangement joins TRBV29-1 to TRBJ1-2; TRBD1 aligns across 7 bases. CDR3 length: 13 residues. Trimming took 6 bases from V and 3 from J; bases not matched to a gene: 7. Germline CDR1 and CDR2: SQVTM and ANQGSEA.

The chain is built from TRBV2 and TRBJ1-1, with D maybe TRBD1 (5 bases). The CDR3 spans 13 residues. CDR1 and CDR2 (germline): SNHLY, FYNNEI. V was shortened by 9 bases and J by 3 bases, with 14 bases between the two germline ends. The CDR3 spells CASSGDVDTEAFF. Here the CDR3 DNA reads TGTGCCAGTTCGGGGGACGTTGACACTGAAGCTTTCTTT.

The J gene is TRBJ2-7, the V gene TRBV6-5, with 9 bases aligning to TRBD1. The CDR3 has 14 amino acids. Trimming removed 4 bases from V and 1 base from J; junction bases left unmatched: 2. The germline V gene has CDR1 MNHEY and CDR2 SVGAGI. The CDR3 spells CASSFGQGSYEQYF. In nucleotides, the CDR3 is TGTGCCAGCAGTTTTGGACAGGGGTCCTACGAGCAGTACTTC.

In its sample, this clone was seen a few times. This chain joins TRBV6-6 and TRBJ1-3, with TRBD1 identical over 7 bases. Per germline, CDR1 MNHNY and CDR2 SVGAGI (reference sequence). CDR3 size: 15 residues. After removal of 2 bases from V and 4 bases from J, the junction contained 5 bases not matched to a gene. As DNA, the CDR3 is TGTGCCAGCAGTTACCACACAGGGGTCGGAAACACCATATATTTT. This gives the protein CASSYHTGVGNTIYF.